This T cell receptor (beta chain) was retrieved from a study of graft-versus-host responses after intestinal transplantation. At the level of the study: Among the recipients, transplants were multivisceral, liver-intestinal, or isolated intestinal.

Using immunoSEQ multiplex PCR, the repertoire was profiled, and TCRdb retains in-frame clones only, with some absent. The sample has some 92,000 clones, roughly 92% seen once. Details on this clone: What it binds is unknown.

Trimming at V came to 0 bases and at J to 1 base, leaving 3 bases not matched to a gene. The CDR3 runs to 16 residues. CDR1 is SGHRS, CDR2 YFSETQ, per germline. Study-wide points: Ileal or blood samples showed some GvH clones first, and such clones were also found in recipient marrow.

Sequencing was performed on unstimulated CD4+ T cells sorted from spleen or lymph node cells, taken before intestinal transplant. The rearrangement links TRBV5-1 to TRBJ2-2; 7 bases are a match to TRBD1. This receptor was obtained from a human donor who received an intestinal transplant. CDR3 residues: CASSLDPGGNTGELFF. CDR3 nucleotides: TGCGCCAGCAGCTTGGATCCAGGGGGGAACACCGGGGAGCTGTTTTTT.